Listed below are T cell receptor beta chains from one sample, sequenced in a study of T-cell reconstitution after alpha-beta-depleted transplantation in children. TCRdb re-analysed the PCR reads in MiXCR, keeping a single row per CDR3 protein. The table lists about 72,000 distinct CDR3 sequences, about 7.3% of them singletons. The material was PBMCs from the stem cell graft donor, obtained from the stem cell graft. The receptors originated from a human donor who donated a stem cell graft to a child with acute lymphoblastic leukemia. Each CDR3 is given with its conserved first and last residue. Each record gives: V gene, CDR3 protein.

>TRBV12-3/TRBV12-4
CASRPGQGVWQFF
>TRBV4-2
CASSQQNYNEQFF
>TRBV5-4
CASSYDPAGANVLTF
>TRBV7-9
CASSPRTPEELFF
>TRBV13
CASSFRQPSTDTQYF
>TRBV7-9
CASSFLGEEQFF
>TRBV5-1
CASSLGGQGGAEQYF
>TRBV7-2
CASSLRRETQYF
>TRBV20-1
CSAREDLNTEAFF
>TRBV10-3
CAISERTDGELFF
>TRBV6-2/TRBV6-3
CASRAYSSYNEQFF
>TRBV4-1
CASSQEGTASYEQYF
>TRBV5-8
CASSLTTGEETQYF
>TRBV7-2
CASSLVGGVPSTEAFF
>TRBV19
CATDGGYYGYTF
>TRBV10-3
CAISDRSGSSPDTQYF
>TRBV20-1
CSAKVAGGEDEQYF
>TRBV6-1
CASIDWTSGNTGELFF
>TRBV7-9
CASSFLRDSRDEQYF
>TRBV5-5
CASRSHWGTADTQYF
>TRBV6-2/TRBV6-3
CASSWATGIQFF
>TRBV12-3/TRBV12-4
CASSLRGSKNYEQYF
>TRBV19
CASSIGGSRAGELFF
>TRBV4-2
CASSPGGGLSYEQYF
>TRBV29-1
CSVEIGGRFRQDGYTF
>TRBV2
CASLLGIETEAFF
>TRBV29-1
CSVTTISNQPQHF
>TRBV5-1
CASSPRTGAGDTQYF
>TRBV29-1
CSGGTGGKNIQYF
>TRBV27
CASSSNNNYGYTF
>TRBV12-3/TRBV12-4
CASSLYRDNYGYTF
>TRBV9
CASSVVPRGTEAFF
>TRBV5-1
CASSLGPSSYEQYF
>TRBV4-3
CASSLASGGAYNEQFF
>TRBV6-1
CASRRRAGDTEAFF
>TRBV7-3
CASSLSALAQGEQFF
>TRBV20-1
CSARVGSFPGNTIYF
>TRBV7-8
CASSLWSSGRAGEQFF
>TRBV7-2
CASSLAGGGAYEQYF
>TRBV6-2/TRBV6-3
CASSYGAREQYF
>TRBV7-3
CASRTPEAFF
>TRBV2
CASSLLAGRTDTQYF
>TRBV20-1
CSAGQASSYNEQFF
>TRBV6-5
CASSYATGENEQFF
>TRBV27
CASSLWGQGAPDTQYF
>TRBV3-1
CASSQAEYEQYF
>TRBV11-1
CASRRRADSPLHF
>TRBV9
CASSPRTSGSYNEQFF
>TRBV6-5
CASSSASRVSGNNEQFF
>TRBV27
CASSLPVNTEAFF
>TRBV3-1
CASSQSGTRRADTQYF